Described below is a single T cell receptor (beta chain) sequence and its context. Its antigen remains unknown. The sample is drawn from a study of cytomegalovirus exposure and HLA in healthy donors. The study, taken as a whole, reports: Among TCR beta chains, those listed as cytomegalovirus-associated numbered about 150.

Sequencing was performed with immunoSEQ multiplex PCR; in TCRdb, only in-frame clones are kept and a portion is missing. The sample carries roughly 75,000 clones, roughly 80% recorded once. This CDR3 spans 16 amino acids. Trimming at V came to 6 bases and at J to 4 bases, leaving 6 bases not matched to a gene. CDR1 and CDR2 (germline): LNHDA, SQIVND (reference sequence). The sequence came from a man aged 25 to 45 in good health and CMV-seronegative. The specimen sequenced was PBMCs. This chain connects TRBV19 to TRBJ2-1, with 13 bases identical to TRBD2. The CDR3 bases are TGTGCCAGTAGACCGGGGACTAGCGGGACTTACAATGAGCAGTTCTTC. This sequence encodes CASRPGTSGTYNEQFF.